This TCR beta chain was captured in a study of metastatic and nonmetastatic thyroid tumors. At the level of the study: Repertoires of blood and of tissue (tumor or nodule) from malignant and benign thyroid patients were compared.

Study results and caveats: The reported finding was significantly higher TCR beta diversity in malignant thyroid tumors relative to benign nodules, in blood and tumor.

Thyroid surgery was performed in patients who had received no treatment beforehand. On this clone: Its cognate antigen is unknown.

V shed 1 base and J shed 1 base, with 11 bases lying between them. Germline CDR1 and CDR2: SGHRS and YFSETQ. This CDR3 is built from 15 residues. In the authors' methods: CDR3 differences across clinicopathological groups were used to build a distant-metastasis classifier for papillary thyroid cancer. TCRdb re-analyzed the PCR reads through MiXCR. V and J calls and clone size were set by TCRdb, not the authors. The sample holds around 61,000 clones; just under 30% are singletons and the top ten take roughly 15%. The J gene is TRBJ1-1, the V gene TRBV5-1, with a weak D call TRBD1 (5 bases). The sample was blood. This TCR derives from a female donor with papillary thyroid cancer or a benign thyroid nodule (not recorded which). Some clones in this sample may be carry-over from other donors' samples. The CDR3 coding sequence is TGCGCCAGCAGCTTGACTGGGACCCGGAACACTGAAGCTTTCTTT. Amino acids: CASSLTGTRNTEAFF.